This TCR beta chain was sequenced in a study of cytomegalovirus exposure and HLA in healthy donors. Looking at the study overall: Earlier, about 180 million T cells were analyzed, and some 120 million unique TCR beta sequences were found among them.

This PCR relied on a set of 60 Vbeta primers and 13 Jbeta primers. The protocol was immunoSEQ multiplex PCR, while the TCRdb copy is restricted to in-frame clones and leaves out a portion. The table has more than 150,000 clones, roughly 87% seen once. General study points: A later analysis, which compared TCR beta chains of equal frequency, found the HLA-associated ones more clonally expanded.

The germline V gene has CDR1 SGHVS and CDR2 FQNEAQ. There are 15 residues in the CDR3. The trim removed 5 bases at V and 9 bases at J, leaving 15 bases unmatched. To note about this clone: The antigen remains undetermined.

What was sequenced was PBMCs. The sequence was collected from a girl less than two years old in good health and CMV-seronegative. The V call is TRBV7-8, the J call TRBJ2-5, with 7 bases fitting TRBD2. The CDR3 bases are TGTGCCAGCAGCCCCAGACTAGCTTGGGTTATGGCCCAGTACTTC. This sequence encodes CASSPRLAWVMAQYF.